These T cell receptor beta chains were read from a single sample in a study of blood T cell repertoires in COVID-19. Generated by immunoSEQ multiplex PCR, the TCRdb table keeps only in-frame clones and is missing some. The sample includes about 100,000 clones, approximately 81% of them seen just once. The sample was peripheral blood. The receptors were sampled from a human donor in a cohort sampled during active COVID-19. Each CDR3 is given with its conserved first and last residue. Fields, in order: CDR3 protein, clone size, V gene, J gene, CDR3 length. Where a row states a size, it is once, few, many or the class of an expanded clone; other rows omit it.

cdr3_aa: CASSPGGEIQETQYF
clone_size: -
v_call: TRBV11-3
j_call: TRBJ2-5
cdr3_length: 15

cdr3_aa: CASSVGPREKGNTIYF
clone_size: -
v_call: TRBV9
j_call: TRBJ1-3
cdr3_length: 16

cdr3_aa: CASSIVGAGGTDTQYF
clone_size: -
v_call: TRBV19
j_call: TRBJ2-3
cdr3_length: 16

cdr3_aa: CASSQAILGGNQETQYF
clone_size: -
v_call: TRBV4-1
j_call: TRBJ2-5
cdr3_length: 17

cdr3_aa: CASSLRGYQSRPAFF
clone_size: -
v_call: TRBV3-1/TRBV3-2
j_call: TRBJ1-1
cdr3_length: 15

cdr3_aa: CASSPRGRGNTEAFF
clone_size: -
v_call: TRBV18
j_call: TRBJ1-1
cdr3_length: 15

cdr3_aa: CASSQYSGYEQYF
clone_size: -
v_call: TRBV3-1/TRBV3-2
j_call: TRBJ2-7
cdr3_length: 13

cdr3_aa: CAISEGGTSSYNEQFF
clone_size: few
v_call: TRBV10-3
j_call: TRBJ2-1
cdr3_length: 16

cdr3_aa: CASKSVGGQGTEAFF
clone_size: once
v_call: TRBV6-5
j_call: TRBJ1-1
cdr3_length: 15

cdr3_aa: CACLLDYGYTF
clone_size: -
v_call: TRBV30
j_call: TRBJ1-2
cdr3_length: 11

cdr3_aa: CASSFGTGQYF
clone_size: -
v_call: TRBV5-8
j_call: TRBJ2-3
cdr3_length: 11

cdr3_aa: CASSQRQGSSYNEQFF
clone_size: -
v_call: TRBV5-1
j_call: TRBJ2-1
cdr3_length: 16

cdr3_aa: CASSPGTGFIAGQPQHF
clone_size: -
v_call: TRBV18
j_call: TRBJ1-5
cdr3_length: 17

cdr3_aa: CAWRRQDGRNEKLFF
clone_size: -
v_call: TRBV30
j_call: TRBJ1-4
cdr3_length: 15

cdr3_aa: CAWSVGAGDYGYTF
clone_size: -
v_call: TRBV30
j_call: TRBJ1-2
cdr3_length: 14

cdr3_aa: CASSTGTGWNTEAFF
clone_size: -
v_call: TRBV5-6
j_call: TRBJ1-1
cdr3_length: 15

cdr3_aa: CASSLTVGGYTF
clone_size: -
v_call: TRBV7-9
j_call: TRBJ1-2
cdr3_length: 12

cdr3_aa: CASSPIGTDTQYF
clone_size: -
v_call: TRBV18
j_call: TRBJ2-3
cdr3_length: 13

cdr3_aa: CASSERGGGRTDTQYF
clone_size: -
v_call: TRBV25-1
j_call: TRBJ2-3
cdr3_length: 16

cdr3_aa: CASSEAWGREAFF
clone_size: -
v_call: TRBV6-1
j_call: TRBJ1-1
cdr3_length: 13

cdr3_aa: CASSQDVIAGGRSSTDTQYF
clone_size: -
v_call: TRBV4-3
j_call: TRBJ2-3
cdr3_length: 20

cdr3_aa: CASSRGLAGADTQYF
clone_size: few
v_call: TRBV7-7
j_call: TRBJ2-3
cdr3_length: 15

cdr3_aa: CSVERGTGELFF
clone_size: -
v_call: TRBV29-1
j_call: TRBJ2-2
cdr3_length: 12

cdr3_aa: CASSLVGTTYNEQFF
clone_size: -
v_call: TRBV5-5
j_call: TRBJ2-1
cdr3_length: 15

cdr3_aa: CASSPSQTKSYTF
clone_size: -
v_call: TRBV18
j_call: TRBJ1-2
cdr3_length: 13

cdr3_aa: CASRGGARETQYF
clone_size: -
v_call: TRBV5-1
j_call: TRBJ2-5
cdr3_length: 13

cdr3_aa: CASRGPDRGSDTQYF
clone_size: -
v_call: TRBV21-1
j_call: TRBJ2-3
cdr3_length: 15

cdr3_aa: CASSDASSLQETQYF
clone_size: once
v_call: TRBV6-2/TRBV6-3
j_call: TRBJ2-5
cdr3_length: 15

cdr3_aa: CASSGLAGGRNTGELFF
clone_size: -
v_call: TRBV10-2
j_call: TRBJ2-2
cdr3_length: 17

cdr3_aa: CASSRQGGTGELFF
clone_size: once
v_call: TRBV3-1/TRBV3-2
j_call: TRBJ2-2
cdr3_length: 14

cdr3_aa: CASSLDSNTEAFF
clone_size: -
v_call: TRBV5-4
j_call: TRBJ1-1
cdr3_length: 13

cdr3_aa: CASRGAGGKNEQFF
clone_size: once
v_call: TRBV6-5
j_call: TRBJ2-1
cdr3_length: 14

cdr3_aa: CASSAPSGSTYNEQFF
clone_size: -
v_call: TRBV6-1
j_call: TRBJ2-1
cdr3_length: 16

cdr3_aa: CASSVERGADYEQYF
clone_size: -
v_call: TRBV2
j_call: TRBJ2-7
cdr3_length: 15

cdr3_aa: CASSQVWDRGEDYGYTF
clone_size: -
v_call: TRBV3-1/TRBV3-2
j_call: TRBJ1-2
cdr3_length: 17

cdr3_aa: CASSLDRYNSPLHF
clone_size: -
v_call: TRBV6-6
j_call: TRBJ1-6
cdr3_length: 14

cdr3_aa: CAISAWDRGRYGYTF
clone_size: -
v_call: TRBV10-3
j_call: TRBJ1-2
cdr3_length: 15